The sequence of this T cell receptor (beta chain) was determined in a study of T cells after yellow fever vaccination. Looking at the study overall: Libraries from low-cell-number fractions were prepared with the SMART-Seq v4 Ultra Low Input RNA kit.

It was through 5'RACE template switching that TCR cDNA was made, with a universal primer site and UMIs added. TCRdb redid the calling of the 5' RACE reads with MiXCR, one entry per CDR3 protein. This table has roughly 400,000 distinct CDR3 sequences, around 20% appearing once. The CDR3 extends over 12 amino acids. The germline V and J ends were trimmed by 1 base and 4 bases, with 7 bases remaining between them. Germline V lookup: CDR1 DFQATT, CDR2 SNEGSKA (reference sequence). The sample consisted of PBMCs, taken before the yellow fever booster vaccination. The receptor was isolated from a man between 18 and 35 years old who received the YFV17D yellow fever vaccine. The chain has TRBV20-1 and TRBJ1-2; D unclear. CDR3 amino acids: CSARADRYGYTF. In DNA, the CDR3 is TGCAGTGCTAGAGCAGACCGCTATGGCTACACCTTC.